This entry lists 19 T cell receptor beta chains sequenced from one sample in a study of OX40 agonist ivuxolimab in advanced cancers. The repertoire was sequenced with immunoSEQ multiplex PCR; TCRdb's copy has only in-frame clones and lacks some. The profile covers around 25,000 clones, with roughly 90% appearing a single time and about 31% taken by the ten largest. Sequenced here: CD4+ or CD8+ T cells sorted from blood, sampled in a trial of the OX40 agonist ivuxolimab. Receptors originate from an adult with an advanced solid tumor such as melanoma, head and neck, liver or kidney cancer.

V is TRBV6-5 and J is TRBJ2-3, with TRBD2 matching 8 bases. Germline-derived CDR1 and CDR2 are MNHEY and SVGAGI. This CDR3 has 13 residues. V trimming: 3 bases; J trimming: 14 bases; junction bases outside the gene matches: 10. The CDR3 nucleotides are TGTGCCAGCAGTTATGTGGCGGGAGGACCACGGTATTTT. Its protein product is CASSYVAGGPRYF.

The rearrangement links TRBV28 to TRBJ1-2, with 8 bases lining up with TRBD1. Germline CDR1 reads MDHEN; CDR2 reads SYDVKM. The CDR3 has 16 residues. Germline trimming cut 5 bases from V and 0 bases from J; bases unmatched to any gene: 8. As DNA, the CDR3 is TGTGCCAGCAGTACAGGGGGAGCATCTACTAACTATGGCTACACCTTC. As protein: CASSTGGASTNYGYTF.

The rearrangement joins TRBV11-2 to TRBJ1-5; unclear D gene. Germline CDR1 reads SGHAT; CDR2 reads FQNNGV. V was shortened by 1 base and J by 6 bases, with 16 bases between the two germline ends. This CDR3 has 16 residues. The CDR3 reads CASSLGSRETSQPQHF. CDR3 bases: TGTGCCAGCAGCTTAGGGTCCCGAGAGACGAGTCAGCCCCAGCATTTT.

The chain links TRBV15 to TRBJ1-4; TRBD1 might be the D (5 bases). CDR3 size: 13 residues. CDR1 and CDR2 from the germline V gene are LNHNV and YYDKDF (reference sequence). Trimming left V 0 bases short and J 7 bases short, with 6 bases between. CDR3: CATSRDRGEKLFF. CDR3 nucleotide sequence: TGTGCCACCAGCAGAGATAGGGGTGAAAAACTGTTTTTT.

The chain carries TRBV19 and TRBJ2-1, with TRBD2 as a possible D gene (5 bases). The germline V gene encodes CDR1 LNHDA and CDR2 SQIVND (reference sequence). This CDR3 is 16 amino acids long. V lost 3 bases and J lost 13, with 25 bases in between. In DNA form, the CDR3 reads TGTGCCAGTAGTATCCCCCCCCACATCGGGGTTAGGGATCAGTTCTTC. Encoded protein: CASSIPPHIGVRDQFF.

The chain employs TRBV10-3 and TRBJ2-6, with 10 positions matching TRBD1. The CDR3 is 18 amino acids. V shed 2 bases and J 4 bases; nucleotides not matched to a gene: 8. CDR1 is ENHRY and CDR2 is SYGVKD in the germline V gene. The CDR3, as DNA: TGTGCCATCAGTGAGACGAGACAGGGGGCGACCGGGGCCAACGTCCTGACTTTC. Its protein is CAISETRQGATGANVLTF.

J is TRBJ2-1 and V is TRBV7-9; D is ambiguous. CDR1 and CDR2 from the germline V gene are SEHNR and FQNEAQ (reference sequence). This CDR3 comprises 11 residues. V lost 8 bases, J lost 4 bases, and 6 bases lay in between. Written as DNA, the CDR3 is TGTGCCAGCGGGGTTTACAATGAGCAGTTCTTC. Protein product: CASGVYNEQFF.

V and J are TRBV28 and TRBJ1-1, with D unclear. The CDR3 loop spans 13 amino acids. Germline CDR1 is MDHEN and CDR2 is SYDVKM. Deletions cut 4 bases from V and 1 base from J, with 7 bases between. This chain's CDR3 is CASSSPPNTEAFF. CDR3 coding DNA: TGTGCCAGCAGTTCCCCCCCGAACACTGAAGCTTTCTTT.

This chain joins TRBV18 and TRBJ2-1; TRBD2 is a possible D gene (5 bases). Per the germline V gene, CDR1 is KGHSH and CDR2 is LQKENI. V lost 4 bases to trimming and J lost 7 bases, with 11 bases between them. The CDR3 is 13 residues long. The CDR3 region is CASSHSGRNEQFF. CDR3 nucleotides: TGTGCCAGCTCACATTCGGGAAGGAATGAGCAGTTCTTC.

The chain combines TRBV5-1 with TRBJ2-5, with D unclear. With 0 bases removed from V and 2 bases from J, the gap between germline ends came to 8 bases. From germline, CDR1 is SGHRS and CDR2 YFSETQ. The length of the CDR3 is 14 residues. The CDR3 protein is CASSLVGRQETQYF. In nucleotides, the CDR3 is TGCGCCAGCAGCTTGGTTGGCAGACAAGAGACCCAGTACTTC. The full variable domain, its missing parts supplied by reference TRBV5-1 and TRBJ2-5, is KAGVTQTPRYLIKTRGQQVTLSCSPISGHRSVSWYQQTPGQGLQFLFEYFSETQRNKGNFPGRFSGRQFSNSRSEMNVSTLELGDSALYLCASSLVGRQETQYFGPGTRLLVL.

J is TRBJ2-1 and V is TRBV7-7, with 12 bases fitting TRBD2. Unmatched junction bases numbered 10, after V lost 2 bases and J lost 8 bases. Germline lookup yields CDR1 SSHAT and CDR2 FNYEAQ (reference sequence). This CDR3 has 17 amino acids. The CDR3 spells CASSLSPSSGGADEQFF. The CDR3 DNA sequence: TGTGCCAGCAGCTTATCCCCCTCTAGCGGGGGGGCCGATGAGCAGTTCTTC.

The J gene is TRBJ2-7, the V gene TRBV28; D gene ambiguous. The germline CDR1 and CDR2 sequences are MDHEN and SYDVKM. The CDR3 has 16 residues. V lost 2 bases and J lost 2, with 16 bases in between. In DNA, the CDR3 is TGTGCCAGCAGTTTAGCAAAAAACAGCTTCACCTACGAGCAGTACTTC. Protein: CASSLAKNSFTYEQYF.

This rearrangement joins TRBV7-8 to TRBJ2-2; D is uncertain. Trimming removed 7 bases at V and 0 bases at J, with 9 bases between. CDR1 and CDR2 from the germline V gene are SGHVS and FQNEAQ. The CDR3 consists of 14 residues. The chain's CDR3 is CASTRIANTGELFF. In nucleotides, the CDR3 is TGTGCCAGCACCCGAATCGCGAACACCGGGGAGCTGTTTTTT.

The chain employs TRBV6-5 and TRBJ1-3, with 10 bases lining up with TRBD1. Germline CDR1 reads MNHEY; CDR2 reads SVGAGI. This CDR3 comprises 15 residues. With 4 bases clipped from V and 3 bases from J, the junction kept 3 bases outside the gene matches. CDR3: CASSSRTGGGNTIYF. DNA for the CDR3: TGTGCCAGCAGTTCGCGGACAGGGGGTGGAAACACCATATATTTT.

The chain has TRBV6-6 and TRBJ1-4; the D is unclear. Per the germline V gene, CDR1 is MNHNY and CDR2 is SVGAGI (reference sequence). V lost 2 bases and J lost 6, with 13 bases in between. The CDR3 runs 15 residues. The DNA of the CDR3 is TGTGCCAGCAGTTACCCCGGGCAAAGGGATGAAAAACTGTTTTTT. As protein: CASSYPGQRDEKLFF.

The chain recombines TRBV10-3 with TRBJ1-2, with 8 bases matching TRBD1. CDR1 ENHRY and CDR2 SYGVKD come from the germline V gene. The V gene end was trimmed by 7 bases and the J gene end by 2 bases; junction bases not matched to a gene: 9. This CDR3 is 15 amino acids long. The CDR3 DNA is TGTGCCATCAATAGACAGGGGTCAAGCAACTATGGCTACACCTTC. It translates to CAINRQGSSNYGYTF.

This chain uses TRBV29-1 with TRBJ2-7; 7 nucleotides align to TRBD1. V was pared by 5 bases and J by 3 bases, with 4 bases of the junction left unmatched. The germline gives CDR1 SQVTM, CDR2 ANQGSEA. The CDR3 runs 12 residues. As DNA, the CDR3 is TGCAGCGTTTCACAGGGGAGCTACGAGCAGTACTTC. Protein product: CSVSQGSYEQYF.

The V call is TRBV4-1, the J call TRBJ2-6, with D unresolved. The V end lost 0 bases, the J end lost 0 bases, and 9 bases lay between the germline ends. CDR1 MGHRA and CDR2 YSYEKL come from the germline V gene. CDR3 size: 17 residues. The DNA for the CDR3 is TGCGCCAGCAGCCAAGATCAGGCCGCCTCTGGGGCCAACGTCCTGACTTTC. Translation: CASSQDQAASGANVLTF.

V is TRBV10-2 and J is TRBJ1-6, with 7 positions matching TRBD1. The CDR3 spans 16 residues. Germline V gene lookup returns CDR1 WSHSY and CDR2 SAAADI. V trimming: 7 bases; J trimming: 3 bases; junction bases outside the gene matches: 9. CDR3 nucleotide sequence: TGCGCCAGCAATATGGGACAGCGCCACTATAATTCACCCCTCCACTTT. It codes for CASNMGQRHYNSPLHF.